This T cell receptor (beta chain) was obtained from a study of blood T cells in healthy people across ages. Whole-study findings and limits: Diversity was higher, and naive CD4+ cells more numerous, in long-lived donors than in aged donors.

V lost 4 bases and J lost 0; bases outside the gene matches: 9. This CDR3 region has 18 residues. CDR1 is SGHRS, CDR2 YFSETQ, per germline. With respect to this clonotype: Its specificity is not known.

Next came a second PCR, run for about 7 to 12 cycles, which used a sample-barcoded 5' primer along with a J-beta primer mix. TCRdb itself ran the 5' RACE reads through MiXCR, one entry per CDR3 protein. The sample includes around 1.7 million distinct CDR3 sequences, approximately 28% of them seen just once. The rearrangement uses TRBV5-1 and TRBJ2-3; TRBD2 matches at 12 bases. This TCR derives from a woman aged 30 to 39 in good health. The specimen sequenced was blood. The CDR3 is CASSRGLAGRASTDTQYF. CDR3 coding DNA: TGCGCCAGCAGCCGCGGACTAGCGGGGCGTGCTAGCACAGATACGCAGTATTTT.